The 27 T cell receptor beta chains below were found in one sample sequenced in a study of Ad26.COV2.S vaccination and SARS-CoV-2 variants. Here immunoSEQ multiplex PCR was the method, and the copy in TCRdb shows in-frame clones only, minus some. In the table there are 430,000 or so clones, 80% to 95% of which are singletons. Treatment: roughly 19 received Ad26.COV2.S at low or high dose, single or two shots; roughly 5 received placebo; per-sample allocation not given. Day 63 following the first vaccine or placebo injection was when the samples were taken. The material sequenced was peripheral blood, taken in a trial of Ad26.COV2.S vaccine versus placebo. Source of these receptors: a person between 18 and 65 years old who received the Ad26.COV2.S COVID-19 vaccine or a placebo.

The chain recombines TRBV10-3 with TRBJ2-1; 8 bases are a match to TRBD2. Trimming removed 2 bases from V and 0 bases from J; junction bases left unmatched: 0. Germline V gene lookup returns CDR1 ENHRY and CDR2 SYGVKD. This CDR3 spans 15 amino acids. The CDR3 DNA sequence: TGTGCCATCAGTGAGAGCGGGAGCTCCTACAATGAGCAGTTCTTC. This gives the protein CAISESGSSYNEQFF.

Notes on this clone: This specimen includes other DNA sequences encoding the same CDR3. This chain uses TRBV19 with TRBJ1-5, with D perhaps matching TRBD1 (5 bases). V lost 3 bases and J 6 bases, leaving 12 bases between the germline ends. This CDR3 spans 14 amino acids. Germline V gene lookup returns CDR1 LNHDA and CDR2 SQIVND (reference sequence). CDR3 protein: CASSIVQGGQPQHF. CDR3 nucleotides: TGTGCCAGTAGTATCGTTCAGGGTGGTCAGCCCCAGCATTTT.

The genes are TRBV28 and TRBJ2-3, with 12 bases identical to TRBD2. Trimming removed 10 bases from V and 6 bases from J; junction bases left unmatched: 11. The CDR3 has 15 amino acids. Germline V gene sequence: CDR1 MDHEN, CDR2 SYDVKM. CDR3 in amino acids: CAISSGGGERDTQYF. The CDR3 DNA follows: TGTGCCATTTCTAGCGGGGGGGGTGAGCGTGATACGCAGTATTTT.

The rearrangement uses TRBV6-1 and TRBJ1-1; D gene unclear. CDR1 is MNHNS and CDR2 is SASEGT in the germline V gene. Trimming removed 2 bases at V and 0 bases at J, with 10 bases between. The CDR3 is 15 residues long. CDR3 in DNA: TGTGCCAGCAGTGAAAGGCCGGGGTTGAACACTGAAGCTTTCTTT. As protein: CASSERPGLNTEAFF.

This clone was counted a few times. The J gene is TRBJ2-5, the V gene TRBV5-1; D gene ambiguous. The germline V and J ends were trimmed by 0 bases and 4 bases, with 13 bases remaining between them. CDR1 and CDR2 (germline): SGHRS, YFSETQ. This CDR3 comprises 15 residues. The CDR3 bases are TGCGCCAGCAGCTTGGAGGTGACCCATAGAGAGACCCAGTACTTC. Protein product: CASSLEVTHRETQYF.

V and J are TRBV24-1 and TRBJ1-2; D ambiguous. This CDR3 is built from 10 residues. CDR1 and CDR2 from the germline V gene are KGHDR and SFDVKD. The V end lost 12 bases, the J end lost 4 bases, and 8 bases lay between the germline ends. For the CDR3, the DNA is TGTGCCCCCCACGGCTATGGCTACACCTTC. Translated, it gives CAPHGYGYTF.

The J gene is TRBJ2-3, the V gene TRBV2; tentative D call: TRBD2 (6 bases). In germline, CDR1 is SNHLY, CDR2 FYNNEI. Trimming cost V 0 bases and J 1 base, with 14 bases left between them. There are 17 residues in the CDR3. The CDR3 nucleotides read TGTGCCAGCAGTGAAGCGGTAGGGCTAGCGCGCACAGATACGCAGTATTTT. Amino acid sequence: CASSEAVGLARTDTQYF.

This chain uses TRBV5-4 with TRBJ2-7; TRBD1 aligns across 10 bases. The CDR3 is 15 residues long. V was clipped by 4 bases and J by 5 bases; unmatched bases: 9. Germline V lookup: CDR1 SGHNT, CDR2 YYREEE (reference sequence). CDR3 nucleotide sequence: TGTGCCAGCAGCACAACCGGGACAGGGGTTGACGAGCAGTACTTC. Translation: CASSTTGTGVDEQYF.

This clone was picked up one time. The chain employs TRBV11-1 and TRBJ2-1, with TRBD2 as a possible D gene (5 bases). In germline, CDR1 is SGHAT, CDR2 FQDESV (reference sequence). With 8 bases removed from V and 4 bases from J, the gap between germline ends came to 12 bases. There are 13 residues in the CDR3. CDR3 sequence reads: CASGSPVYNEQFF. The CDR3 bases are TGTGCCAGCGGGAGCCCGGTGTACAATGAGCAGTTCTTC. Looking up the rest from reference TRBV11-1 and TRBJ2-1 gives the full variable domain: EAEVAQSPRYKITEKSQAVAFWCDPISGHATLYWYRQILGQGPELLVQFQDESVVDDSQLPKDRFSAERLKGVDSTLKIQPAELGDSAMYLCASGSPVYNEQFFGPGTRLTVL.

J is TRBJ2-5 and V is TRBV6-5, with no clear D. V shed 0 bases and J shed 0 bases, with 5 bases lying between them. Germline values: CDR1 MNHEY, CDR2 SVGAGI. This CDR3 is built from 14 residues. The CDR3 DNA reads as TGTGCCAGCAGTTACTCTGTGTACCAAGAGACCCAGTACTTC. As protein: CASSYSVYQETQYF.

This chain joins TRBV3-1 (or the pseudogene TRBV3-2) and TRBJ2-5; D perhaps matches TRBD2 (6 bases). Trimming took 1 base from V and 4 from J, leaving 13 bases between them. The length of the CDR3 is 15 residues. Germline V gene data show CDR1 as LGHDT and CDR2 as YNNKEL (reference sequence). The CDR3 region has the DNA TGTGCCAGCAGCCAAGTGGGCCAGGGAGGAGAGACCCAGTACTTC. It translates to CASSQVGQGGETQYF.

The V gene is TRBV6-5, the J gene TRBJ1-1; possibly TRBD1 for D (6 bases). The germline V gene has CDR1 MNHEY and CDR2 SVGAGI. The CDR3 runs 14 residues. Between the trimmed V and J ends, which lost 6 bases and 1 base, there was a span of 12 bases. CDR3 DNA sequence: TGTGCCAGCAGCTGGACAGCCACGAACACTGAAGCTTTCTTT. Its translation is CASSWTATNTEAFF.

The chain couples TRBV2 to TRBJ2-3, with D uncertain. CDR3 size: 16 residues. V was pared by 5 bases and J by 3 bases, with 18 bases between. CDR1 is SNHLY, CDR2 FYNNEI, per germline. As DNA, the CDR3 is TGTGCCAGCAGTCCCGAGACACTGGCTTTAACAGATACGCAGTATTTT. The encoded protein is CASSPETLALTDTQYF.

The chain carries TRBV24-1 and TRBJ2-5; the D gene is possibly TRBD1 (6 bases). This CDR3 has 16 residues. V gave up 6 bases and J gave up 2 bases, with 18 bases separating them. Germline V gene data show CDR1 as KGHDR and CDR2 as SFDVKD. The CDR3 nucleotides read TGTGCCACCAGTCACCCGACAGGCCCAGCGCAAGAGACCCAGTACTTC. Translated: CATSHPTGPAQETQYF.

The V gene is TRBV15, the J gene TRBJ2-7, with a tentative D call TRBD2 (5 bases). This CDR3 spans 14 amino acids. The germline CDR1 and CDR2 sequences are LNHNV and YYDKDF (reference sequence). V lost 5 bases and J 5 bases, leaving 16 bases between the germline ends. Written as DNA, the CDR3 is TGTGCCACCAGCCTCGGTGGGAGCGCCGACGAGCAGTACTTC. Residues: CATSLGGSADEQYF.

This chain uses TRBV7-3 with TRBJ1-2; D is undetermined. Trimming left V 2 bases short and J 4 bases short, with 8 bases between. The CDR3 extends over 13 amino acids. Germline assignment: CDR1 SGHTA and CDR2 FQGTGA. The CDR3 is CASSLGAPYGYTF. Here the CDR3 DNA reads TGTGCCAGCAGCTTAGGAGCTCCCTATGGCTACACCTTC.

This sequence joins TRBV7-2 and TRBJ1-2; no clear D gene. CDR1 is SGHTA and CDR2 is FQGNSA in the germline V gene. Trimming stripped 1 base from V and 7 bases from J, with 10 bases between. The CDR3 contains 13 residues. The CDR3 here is CASSLEGRIGYTF. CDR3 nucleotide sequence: TGTGCCAGCAGCTTAGAAGGGAGGATTGGCTACACCTTC.

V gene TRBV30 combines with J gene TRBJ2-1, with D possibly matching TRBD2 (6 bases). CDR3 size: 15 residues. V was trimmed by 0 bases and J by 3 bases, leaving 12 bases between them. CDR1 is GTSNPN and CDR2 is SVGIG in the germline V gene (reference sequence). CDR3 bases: TGTGCCTGGAGTGTAACTAGCCCCGGCTACAATGAGCAGTTCTTC. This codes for CAWSVTSPGYNEQFF.

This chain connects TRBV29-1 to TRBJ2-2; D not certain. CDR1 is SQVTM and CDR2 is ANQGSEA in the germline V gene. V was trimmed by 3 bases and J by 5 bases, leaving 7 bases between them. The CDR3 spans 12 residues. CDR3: CSVEKGTGELFF. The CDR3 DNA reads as TGCAGCGTTGAGAAGGGAACCGGGGAGCTGTTTTTT.

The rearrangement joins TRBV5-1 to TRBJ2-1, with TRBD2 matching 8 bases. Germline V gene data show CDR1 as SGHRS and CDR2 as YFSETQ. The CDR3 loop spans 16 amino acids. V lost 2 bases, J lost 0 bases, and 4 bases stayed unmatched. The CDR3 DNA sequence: TGCGCCAGCAGCTTCGACAGCGGGAGCTCCTACAATGAGCAGTTCTTC. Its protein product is CASSFDSGSSYNEQFF.

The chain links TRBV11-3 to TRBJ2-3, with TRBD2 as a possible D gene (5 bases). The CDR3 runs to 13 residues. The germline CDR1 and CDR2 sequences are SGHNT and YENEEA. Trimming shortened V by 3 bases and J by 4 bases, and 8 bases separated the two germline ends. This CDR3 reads CASSFAGADTQYF. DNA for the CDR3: TGTGCCAGCAGCTTCGCGGGCGCAGATACGCAGTATTTT.

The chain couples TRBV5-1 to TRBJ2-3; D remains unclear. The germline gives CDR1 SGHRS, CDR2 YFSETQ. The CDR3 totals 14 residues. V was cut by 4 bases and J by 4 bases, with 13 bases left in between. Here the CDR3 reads CASSLHPSPDTQYF. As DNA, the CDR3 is TGCGCCAGCAGCCTCCACCCATCCCCAGATACGCAGTATTTT.

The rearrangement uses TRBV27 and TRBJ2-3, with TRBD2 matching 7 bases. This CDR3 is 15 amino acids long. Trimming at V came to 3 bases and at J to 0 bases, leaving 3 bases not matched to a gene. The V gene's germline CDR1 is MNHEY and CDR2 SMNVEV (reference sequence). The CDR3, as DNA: TGTGCCAGCAGTTTTATAGCGGGTAGCACAGATACGCAGTATTTT. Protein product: CASSFIAGSTDTQYF.

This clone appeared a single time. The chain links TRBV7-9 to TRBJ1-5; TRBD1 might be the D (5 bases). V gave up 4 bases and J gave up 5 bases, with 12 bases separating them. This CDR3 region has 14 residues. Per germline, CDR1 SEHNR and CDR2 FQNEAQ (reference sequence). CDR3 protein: CASSSRRGDQPQHF. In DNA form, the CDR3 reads TGTGCCAGCAGCTCCCGGAGGGGAGATCAGCCCCAGCATTTT.

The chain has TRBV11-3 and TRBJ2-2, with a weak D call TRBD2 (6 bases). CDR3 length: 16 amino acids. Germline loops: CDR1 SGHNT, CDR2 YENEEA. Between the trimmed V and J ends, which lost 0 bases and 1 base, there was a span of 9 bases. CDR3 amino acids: CASSLDGGMNTGELFF. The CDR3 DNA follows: TGTGCCAGCAGCTTAGATGGGGGGATGAACACCGGGGAGCTGTTTTTT.

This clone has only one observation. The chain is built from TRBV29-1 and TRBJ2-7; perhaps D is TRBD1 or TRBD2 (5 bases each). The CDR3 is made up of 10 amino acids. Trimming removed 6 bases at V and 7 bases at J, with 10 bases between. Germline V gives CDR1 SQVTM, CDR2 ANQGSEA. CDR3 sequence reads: CSVGAGEQYF. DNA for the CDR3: TGCAGCGTCGGGGCTGGGGAGCAGTACTTC.

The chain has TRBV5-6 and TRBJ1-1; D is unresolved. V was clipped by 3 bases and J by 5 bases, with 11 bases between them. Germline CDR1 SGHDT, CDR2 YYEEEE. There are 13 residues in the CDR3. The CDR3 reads CASSYPPGTEAFF. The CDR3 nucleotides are TGTGCCAGCAGCTACCCCCCGGGAACTGAAGCTTTCTTT.